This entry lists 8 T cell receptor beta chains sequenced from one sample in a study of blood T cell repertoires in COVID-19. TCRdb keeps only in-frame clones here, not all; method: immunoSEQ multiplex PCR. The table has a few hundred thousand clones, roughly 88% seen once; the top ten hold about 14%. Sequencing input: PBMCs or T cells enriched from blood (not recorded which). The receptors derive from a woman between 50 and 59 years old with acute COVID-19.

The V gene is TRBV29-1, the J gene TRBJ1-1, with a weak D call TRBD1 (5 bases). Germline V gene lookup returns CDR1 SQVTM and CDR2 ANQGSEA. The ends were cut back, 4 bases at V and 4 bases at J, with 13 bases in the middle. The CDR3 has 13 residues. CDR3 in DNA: TGCAGCGTTGGCCCGGGGGGGATCACTGAAGCTTTCTTT. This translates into CSVGPGGITEAFF.

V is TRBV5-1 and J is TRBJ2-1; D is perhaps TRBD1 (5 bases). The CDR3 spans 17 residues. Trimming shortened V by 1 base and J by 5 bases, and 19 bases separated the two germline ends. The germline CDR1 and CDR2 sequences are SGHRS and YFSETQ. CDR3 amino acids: CASSLRGSYSQNNEQFF. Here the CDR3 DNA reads TGCGCCAGCAGCTTGAGGGGATCATATTCCCAAAACAATGAGCAGTTCTTC.

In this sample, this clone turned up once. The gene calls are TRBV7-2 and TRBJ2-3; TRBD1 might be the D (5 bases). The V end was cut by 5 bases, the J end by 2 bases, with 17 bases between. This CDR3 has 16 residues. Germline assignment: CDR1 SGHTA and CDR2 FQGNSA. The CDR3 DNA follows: TGTGCCAGCAGCGCCCAATTGGGGCCTCCCACAGATACGCAGTATTTT. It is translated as CASSAQLGPPTDTQYF.

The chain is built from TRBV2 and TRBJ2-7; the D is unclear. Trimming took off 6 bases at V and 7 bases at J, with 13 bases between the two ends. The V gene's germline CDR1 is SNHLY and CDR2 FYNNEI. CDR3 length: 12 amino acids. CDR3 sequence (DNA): TGTGCCAGCAGCAGACTTAGATGGGAGCAGTACTTC. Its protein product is CASSRLRWEQYF.

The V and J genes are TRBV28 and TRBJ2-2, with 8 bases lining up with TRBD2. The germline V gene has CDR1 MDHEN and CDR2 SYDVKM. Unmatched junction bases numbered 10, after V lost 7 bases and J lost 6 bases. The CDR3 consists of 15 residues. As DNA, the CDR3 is TGTGCCAGCATTCGCCACGGGAGGGGTGCCGGGGAGCTGTTTTTT. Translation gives CASIRHGRGAGELFF.

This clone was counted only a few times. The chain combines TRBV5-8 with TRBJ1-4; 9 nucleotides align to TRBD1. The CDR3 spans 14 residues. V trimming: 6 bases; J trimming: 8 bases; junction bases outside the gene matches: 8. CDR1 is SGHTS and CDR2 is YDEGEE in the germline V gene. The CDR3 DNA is TGTGCCAGCACCGGGACAGGGATTGTGGAAAAACTGTTTTTT. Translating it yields CASTGTGIVEKLFF. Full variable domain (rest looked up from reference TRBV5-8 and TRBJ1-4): EAGVTQSPTHLIKTRGQQATLRCSPISGHTSVYWYQQALGLGLQFLLWYDEGEERNRGNFPPRFSGRQFPNYSSELNVNALELEDSALYLCASTGTGIVEKLFFGSGTQLSVL.

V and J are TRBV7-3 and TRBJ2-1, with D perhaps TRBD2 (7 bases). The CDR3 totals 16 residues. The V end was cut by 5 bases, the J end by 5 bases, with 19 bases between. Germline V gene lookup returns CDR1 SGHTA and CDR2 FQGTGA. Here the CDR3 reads CASSHAGEGTNNEQFF. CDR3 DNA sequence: TGTGCCAGCAGCCATGCGGGGGAAGGGACAAACAATGAGCAGTTCTTC.

CDR3 coding DNA: TGTGCCAGCACCTTGGGACTGGCATACAATGAGCAGTTCTTC. Protein: CASTLGLAYNEQFF. The rearrangement links TRBV28 to TRBJ2-1; a possible D gene is TRBD2 (6 bases). The V and J ends lost 7 bases and 4 bases respectively, with 14 bases between them. CDR3 length equals 14 residues. From germline, CDR1 is MDHEN and CDR2 SYDVKM.